This T cell receptor (beta chain) comes out of a study of T cells in Graves' hyperthyroidism and ophthalmopathy (dated by TCRdb to about 2019). Looking at the study overall: Peripheral blood samples were taken at the time of initial diagnosis, prior to any treatment. A discovery cohort of around 100 patients, 43 with Graves' ophthalmopathy and 55 to 60 with stable Graves' hyperthyroidism, was used to find distinguishing TCR V-J signatures. Prospective prediction of ophthalmopathy was tested in an independent validation cohort consisting of roughly 20 hyperthyroidism patients and 15 or so patients who later progressed to ophthalmopathy. For training and testing, the approximately 97 patients in the discovery cohort were randomly divided in a 7:3 ratio. The study also compared thyroid tissue and blood T-cell repertoires from a handful of Graves' hyperthyroidism patients. Following sampling, methimazole starting at 30 mg daily was given to hyperthyroidism patients, and high-dose intravenous methylprednisolone was given to ophthalmopathy patients. According to the paper, TCR Vbeta CDR3 sequencing was carried out on some 130 peripheral blood samples, which came from around 43 ophthalmopathy, 75 to 80 hyperthyroidism and approximately 17 progressor patients.

V trim: 0 bases; J trim: 3 bases; unmatched bases: 9. Its CDR3 holds 17 amino acids, cysteine through phenylalanine. The sequence is cut down to CDR3 DNA, 51 bases in frame from base 1. Per the germline V gene, LGHNT is the CDR1 and FRNRAP is the CDR2. Study-level results and caveats: Sample size was not statistically predetermined, and blinding of investigators to group allocation was not performed. In cross-validation, a model built on a 13 V-J signature told ophthalmopathy apart from stable hyperthyroidism with 85% to 90% sensitivity and approximately 84% specificity, and in testing the same model reached 80%/75%. Blood samples also contained most of the expanded thyroid clonotypes (frequency above 0.001), which suggests that blood repertoires may reflect thyroid immune responses. In validation, progression to ophthalmopathy was predicted by the model with 70.59% sensitivity and around 75% specificity, a median of 6.5 months before onset.

Stable Graves' hyperthyroidism was defined as no progression to ophthalmopathy during 18 months of follow-up. Hyperthyroidism patients were aged 18 to 65 years and newly diagnosed, with disease duration of less than 2 months. Patients with uncontrolled infections, other autoimmune diseases, pregnancy or lactation were excluded. Diagnoses were based on clinical symptoms, serum thyroxine and TRAb, thyroid ultrasound and orbital computed tomography. PBMCs were separated from approximately 9.9 ml of fresh peripheral blood using Ficoll-Paque density gradient centrifugation. Total RNA was extracted with Trizol reagent, and quality was checked on an Agilent 2100 Bioanalyzer. Amplification of TCR beta CDR3 regions was carried out from RNA transcripts. The TCR CDR3 was subjected to a first round of RT-PCR using the HTBI primer set and the Qiagen OneStep RT-PCR kit. Libraries were constructed in a second round of multiplex PCR, after which size selection and purification were carried out. Sequencing of the libraries was done on an Illumina HiSeq2000 using paired-end 100 bp reads. Under the source paper's analysis protocol: SOAPnuke was used to process the raw data, removing reads that contained adapters or uncalled bases, had a mean Phred below 15, or lacked an exact match to the constant primer or identifier. COPE v1.2.5 was used to merge high-quality paired reads, and clonotypes were defined as unique nucleotide sequences. MiTCR v1.1 was used to align the clonotypes against IMGT TRBV, TRBD and TRBJ reference segments. Only V-J combinations with frequency above 0.0001, covering about 99% of repertoires, were analysed. The TCS score was defined as the ratio of F50 (clonal expansion) to E x V (chaos), calculated using BLOSUM62-based TCRdist between CDR3 peptides within each V-J. Welch's t-statistics and random forest reduced several hundred V-J features to about 13, which were used in a naive Bayes classifier (R e1071). The public reads were reprocessed in TCRdb via fastp at Q25 and MiXCR, keeping in-frame beta chains. Rows matching on CDR3 protein sequence are summarized as one entry with the most common DNA and genes. None of the V and J calls come from the authors' own analysis; TCRdb made them. The sample records about 500,000 distinct CDR3 sequences, 16% of which are singletons. The ten largest make up under 20% of the sample.

This clonotype was observed a few times. Its antigen is not yet known. No much larger clone exists at a distance of one base, and base qualities are not known. Material: blood. This TCR was recovered from a woman under 30 with Graves' hyperthyroidism. The V and J segments used are TRBV12-5 and TRBJ1-2, and TRBD1 matches 8 of the central bases. The CDR3 reads CASGLVLGRGLDYGYTF. The nucleotide sequence reads as follows: TGTGCTAGTGGTTTGGTACTGGGCAGGGGGCTGGACTATGGCTACACCTTC.